The 31 T cell receptor beta chains below all came from one sample that was sequenced in a study of T cell changes during pregnancy in multiple sclerosis. Clones were sequenced by immunoSEQ multiplex PCR, and TCRdb holds only the in-frame ones, with some missing. Found here are 37,000 or so clones, approximately 94% of them singletons; the top ten hold over 1.5%. This specimen was peripheral blood, taken in the third trimester of pregnancy. Every receptor here comes from a female donor with multiple sclerosis, enrolled in a pregnancy study.

The V gene is TRBV11-2, the J gene TRBJ2-5; TRBD2 is a possible D gene (5 bases). This CDR3 has 14 amino acids. Trimming took 5 bases from V and 2 from J, leaving 12 bases between them. Per the germline V gene, CDR1 is SGHAT and CDR2 is FQNNGV. The CDR3 loop reads CASSRIGEQETQYF. For the CDR3, the DNA is TGTGCCAGCAGCCGAATCGGGGAGCAAGAGACCCAGTACTTC.

This rearrangement joins TRBV7-2 to TRBJ2-7; no clear D. Trimming stripped 0 bases from V and 2 bases from J, with 11 bases between. The length of the CDR3 is 15 residues. Germline CDR1 reads SGHTA; CDR2 reads FQGNSA. CDR3 amino acids: CASSLAYGGAYEQYF. The DNA of the CDR3 is TGTGCCAGCAGCTTAGCGTATGGCGGAGCCTACGAGCAGTACTTC.

The V gene is TRBV13, the J gene TRBJ2-1, with D perhaps matching TRBD2 (5 bases). The germline CDR1 and CDR2 sequences are PRHDT and FYEKMQ (reference sequence). The CDR3 spans 16 residues. Trimming took 1 base from V and 0 from J, leaving 10 bases between them. The DNA for the CDR3 is TGTGCCAGCAGCTTAGTAGCGCTAGGCTCCTACAATGAGCAGTTCTTC. As protein: CASSLVALGSYNEQFF. The variable domain in full, with the rest retrieved from reference TRBV13 and TRBJ2-1, is AAGVIQSPRHLIKEKRETATLKCYPIPRHDTVYWYQQGPGQDPQFLISFYEKMQSDKGSIPDRFSAQQFSDYHSELNMSSLELGDSALYFCASSLVALGSYNEQFFGPGTRLTVL.

The chain is built from TRBV5-4 and TRBJ1-1, with unresolved D. Germline V CDR1 and CDR2: SGHNT, YYREEE (reference sequence). This CDR3 region has 15 residues. Trimming took off 1 base at V and 0 bases at J, with 10 bases between the two ends. The CDR3 protein is CASSLKERMNTEAFF. The CDR3 bases are TGTGCCAGCAGCTTGAAGGAGAGGATGAACACTGAAGCTTTCTTT.

J is TRBJ1-4 and V is TRBV5-1; tentatively, D is TRBD1 (5 bases). Germline CDR1 SGHRS, CDR2 YFSETQ. Trimming removed 0 bases at V and 5 bases at J, with 11 bases between. The CDR3 is 15 amino acids. The CDR3 loop is CASSLVSGSNEKLFF. The DNA of the CDR3 is TGCGCCAGCAGCTTGGTCTCAGGGTCAAATGAAAAACTGTTTTTT.

The rearrangement uses TRBV18 and TRBJ1-2; the D gene is possibly TRBD1 (6 bases). The CDR3 spans 15 residues. CDR1 is KGHSH and CDR2 is LQKENI in the germline V gene. Deletions cut 3 bases from V and 5 bases from J, with 16 bases between. CDR3 in DNA: TGTGCCAGCTCACCGAATTGGGACACTAGTTATGGCTACACCTTC. It specifies CASSPNWDTSYGYTF.

The rearrangement joins TRBV5-4 to TRBJ2-5; TRBD2 matches 8 bases. The CDR3 extends over 16 amino acids. CDR1 SGHNT and CDR2 YYREEE come from the germline V gene (reference sequence). V shed 6 bases, J shed 2 bases, and the junction held 12 bases outside the gene matches. CDR3 in amino acids: CASIVSGSVGQETQYF. The CDR3 DNA reads as TGTGCCAGCATCGTCAGCGGGAGCGTCGGGCAAGAGACCCAGTACTTC.

The rearrangement joins TRBV20-1 to TRBJ2-1; weak D call: TRBD2 (6 bases). The CDR3 length is 10 residues. Germline values: CDR1 DFQATT, CDR2 SNEGSKA (reference sequence). Trimming removed 3 bases at V and 10 bases at J, with 7 bases between. CDR3 sequence reads: CSARDYEQFF. CDR3 coding DNA: TGCAGTGCTAGGGACTACGAGCAGTTCTTC.

This clone was detected only once. The genes are TRBV19 and TRBJ1-1; D may be TRBD1 (6 bases). Looked up from germline, CDR1 is LNHDA and CDR2 is SQIVND (reference sequence). Deletions cut 9 bases from V and 0 bases from J, with 14 bases between. The CDR3 runs 14 residues. The CDR3 loop reads CASRGSPLNTEAFF. The CDR3 bases are TGTGCCAGCAGGGGCAGCCCCTTGAACACTGAAGCTTTCTTT.

This sequence joins TRBV7-2 and TRBJ1-3; D ambiguous. The CDR3 totals 14 residues. With 4 bases removed from V and 0 bases from J, the gap between germline ends came to 7 bases. The V gene's germline CDR1 is SGHTA and CDR2 FQGNSA. The CDR3 here is CASSSRHSGNTIYF. CDR3 DNA: TGTGCCAGCAGCTCGAGACACTCTGGAAACACCATATATTTT.

This rearrangement joins TRBV5-1 to TRBJ2-3; 8 bases match TRBD1. Germline CDR1 and CDR2: SGHRS and YFSETQ. The CDR3 runs 11 residues. Germline trimming cut 3 bases from V and 13 bases from J; bases unmatched to any gene: 4. The CDR3: CASSSTGEEYF. The CDR3 DNA is TGCGCCAGCAGCTCGACAGGGGAAGAGTATTTT.

This sequence joins TRBV2 and TRBJ2-7, with TRBD1 as a possible D gene (5 bases). The length of the CDR3 is 19 residues. V was cut by 6 bases and J by 5 bases, with 32 bases left in between. Germline V lookup: CDR1 SNHLY, CDR2 FYNNEI. The CDR3 reads CASRKLPKKLSRAVDEQYF. CDR3 sequence (DNA): TGTGCCAGCAGGAAGTTACCAAAGAAGTTGAGCAGGGCCGTAGACGAGCAGTACTTC.

The genes are TRBV4-1 and TRBJ2-5; the D is unclear. Germline loops: CDR1 MGHRA, CDR2 YSYEKL. Trimming shortened V by 4 bases and J by 4 bases, and 16 bases separated the two germline ends. The CDR3 is made up of 15 amino acids. CDR3 amino acids: CASSLENRRGETQYF. CDR3 DNA: TGCGCCAGCAGCCTGGAGAACCGGCGAGGAGAGACCCAGTACTTC.

This chain connects TRBV5-1 to TRBJ2-5; TRBD1 might be the D (5 bases). The CDR3 contains 15 residues. The germline gives CDR1 SGHRS, CDR2 YFSETQ. Between the trimmed V and J ends, which lost 4 bases and 1 base, there was a span of 14 bases. This CDR3 is CASSPTGQVQETQYF. CDR3 DNA: TGCGCCAGCAGCCCCACCGGACAAGTCCAAGAGACCCAGTACTTC.

This rearrangement joins TRBV5-1 to TRBJ2-2; D is possibly TRBD1 (6 bases). Germline lookup yields CDR1 SGHRS and CDR2 YFSETQ. Trimming left V 4 bases short and J 0 bases short, with 13 bases between. The CDR3 length is 16 residues. The CDR3 DNA reads TGCGCCAGCAGCCCACAGGGATTGCCGAACACCGGGGAGCTGTTTTTT. It specifies CASSPQGLPNTGELFF.

The DNA of the CDR3 is TGTGCCACCAGCAGAGACAGGGGAACTGGAAACACCATATATTTT. Its protein product is CATSRDRGTGNTIYF. This sequence joins TRBV15 and TRBJ1-3; TRBD1 might be the D (6 bases). Germline V gene sequence: CDR1 LNHNV, CDR2 YYDKDF (reference sequence). The CDR3 runs 15 residues. V was pared by 0 bases and J by 2 bases, with 8 bases between.

V is TRBV19 and J is TRBJ1-5; D is ambiguous. The CDR3 is made up of 16 amino acids. The V end was cut by 6 bases, the J end by 5 bases, with 20 bases between. Germline loops: CDR1 LNHDA, CDR2 SQIVND (reference sequence). The CDR3 DNA reads as TGTGCCAGTAGACCCACGGGCTTCGGGGAGGATCAGCCCCAGCATTTT. Protein sequence: CASRPTGFGEDQPQHF.

Written as DNA, the CDR3 is TGTGCCAGCAGCTCGCGGAAGACTAGCGGGGGGTACAATGAGCAGTTCTTC. This translates into CASSSRKTSGGYNEQFF. V and J are TRBV21-1 and TRBJ2-1; the table's D call, TRBD2, was not checked against the DNA. TRBV21-1 is noted as a pseudogene. CDR3 length: 17 residues.

This chain links TRBV9 with TRBJ1-1, with a tentative D call TRBD1 (5 bases). With 4 bases removed from V and 1 base from J, the gap between germline ends came to 14 bases. The CDR3 is 15 amino acids. The V gene's germline CDR1 is SGDLS and CDR2 YYNGEE. The DNA for the CDR3 is TGTGCCAGCAGCACCATACTTCAGGGGAACACTGAAGCTTTCTTT. The encoded protein is CASSTILQGNTEAFF.

This clone was observed a handful of times. V usage is TRBV27 and J usage is TRBJ1-2, with unresolved D. The germline CDR1 and CDR2 sequences are MNHEY and SMNVEV (reference sequence). Trimming cost V 1 base and J 4 bases, with 10 bases left between them. The CDR3 runs 14 residues. CDR3 sequence reads: CASSLFGESYGYTF. The CDR3 nucleotides are TGTGCCAGCAGTTTATTTGGGGAGAGCTATGGCTACACCTTC.

J is TRBJ2-7 and V is TRBV7-9; TRBD2 agrees at 7 bases. CDR1 and CDR2 (germline): SEHNR, FQNEAQ (reference sequence). After removal of 5 bases from V and 3 bases from J, the junction contained 1 base not matched to a gene. This CDR3 contains 12 residues. The CDR3 sequence is CASSRTSYEQYF. The CDR3 DNA sequence: TGTGCCAGCAGCCGGACTAGCTACGAGCAGTACTTC.

The rearrangement uses TRBV5-1 and TRBJ2-7; TRBD1 agrees at 8 bases. This CDR3 region has 16 residues. The germline V gene has CDR1 SGHRS and CDR2 YFSETQ. V dropped 6 bases and J dropped 0; count of bases not matched to a gene: 11. CDR3 in amino acids: CASTPGGGLSSYEQYF. As DNA, the CDR3 is TGCGCCAGCACCCCAGGGGGCGGTCTTAGCTCCTACGAGCAGTACTTC.

The chain is built from TRBV11-3 and TRBJ2-2; a weak D match, TRBD1 (5 bases). The CDR3 is 14 residues long. Trimming removed 6 bases at V and 3 bases at J, with 11 bases between. Germline V CDR1 and CDR2: SGHNT, YENEEA. The CDR3 DNA reads as TGTGCCAGCAGACAAGACAGAGACACCGGGGAGCTGTTTTTT. Protein sequence: CASRQDRDTGELFF.

J is TRBJ2-1 and V is TRBV6-5; 12 bases line up with TRBD1. V was clipped by 10 bases and J by 7 bases; unmatched bases: 11. The CDR3 consists of 15 residues. Germline CDR1 is MNHEY and CDR2 is SVGAGI. CDR3 residues: CATRGPGQGANEQFF. The CDR3 DNA reads TGTGCCACCCGCGGTCCGGGACAGGGGGCTAATGAGCAGTTCTTC.

A few counts support this clone. V usage is TRBV6-6 and J usage is TRBJ1-2; TRBD1 might be the D (6 bases). V was pared by 4 bases and J by 4 bases, with 19 bases between. The CDR3 runs to 16 residues. Germline V gives CDR1 MNHNY, CDR2 SVGAGI (reference sequence). CDR3 sequence (DNA): TGTGCCAGCAGTTCCAATTCCAGGGGTCTGAGCTATGGCTACACCTTC. It is translated as CASSSNSRGLSYGYTF.

The genes are TRBV28 and TRBJ1-5; TRBD1 might be the D (6 bases). The CDR3 length is 16 residues. Germline V lookup: CDR1 MDHEN, CDR2 SYDVKM. The ends were cut back, 2 bases at V and 7 bases at J, with 18 bases in the middle. The CDR3 bases are TGTGCCAGCAGTTTAAACAGGGTAATTATGGGACAGCCCCAGCATTTT. The encoded protein is CASSLNRVIMGQPQHF.

The V gene is TRBV6-1, the J gene TRBJ1-2, with 8 positions matching TRBD1. The germline gives CDR1 MNHNS, CDR2 SASEGT. The junction had 8 bases not matched to a gene; V was cut back by 7 bases and J by 4 bases. CDR3 length equals 14 residues. This CDR3 is CASIETGTGYGYTF. Written as DNA, the CDR3 is TGTGCCAGCATCGAGACCGGGACAGGCTATGGCTACACCTTC.

The gene calls are TRBV7-2 and TRBJ2-5; a weak D match, TRBD2 (7 bases). V was pared by 5 bases and J by 5 bases, with 18 bases between. The CDR3 runs to 15 residues. Germline V gene sequence: CDR1 SGHTA, CDR2 FQGNSA. The CDR3: CASSLGGGLRETQYF. CDR3 in DNA: TGTGCCAGCAGCCTAGGGGGGGGACTAAGGGAGACCCAGTACTTC.

In this sample, this clone turned up once. The chain links TRBV19 to TRBJ2-1, with a weak D call TRBD2 (6 bases). Trimming stripped 3 bases from V and 8 bases from J, with 14 bases between. The CDR3 spans 14 residues. Germline assignment: CDR1 LNHDA and CDR2 SQIVND (reference sequence). The CDR3 spells CASSITRGGYEQFF. The CDR3 DNA reads as TGTGCCAGTAGTATCACTAGGGGAGGCTATGAGCAGTTCTTC.

The V gene is TRBV10-3, the J gene TRBJ2-1, with a weak D call TRBD1 (5 bases). V was trimmed by 7 bases and J by 6 bases, leaving 22 bases between them. This CDR3 contains 16 residues. Germline CDR1 reads ENHRY; CDR2 reads SYGVKD. CDR3 sequence: CAIKPMGQGMSNEQFF. CDR3 coding DNA: TGTGCCATCAAACCGATGGGCCAGGGAATGAGCAATGAGCAGTTCTTC.

This clone was observed a few times. V is TRBV5-1 and J is TRBJ1-2; 9 nucleotides agree with TRBD1. Trimming at V came to 0 bases and at J to 4 bases, leaving 4 bases not matched to a gene. Germline CDR1 reads SGHRS; CDR2 reads YFSETQ. The CDR3 spans 15 residues. The CDR3 loop is CASSLVGQGSYGYTF. CDR3 DNA: TGCGCCAGCAGCTTGGTGGGACAGGGCTCCTATGGCTACACCTTC. Supplemented by reference TRBV5-1 and TRBJ1-2, the full variable domain reads KAGVTQTPRYLIKTRGQQVTLSCSPISGHRSVSWYQQTPGQGLQFLFEYFSETQRNKGNFPGRFSGRQFSNSRSEMNVSTLELGDSALYLCASSLVGQGSYGYTFGSGTRLTVV.